A selection of T cell receptor beta chains follows, all from one sample in a study of shared clonotypes between healthy human individuals. The protocol was immunoSEQ multiplex PCR, while the TCRdb copy is restricted to in-frame clones and leaves out a portion. The sample includes around 2,000,000 clones, roughly 94% of them seen just once. The specimen sequenced was naive CD8+ T cells sorted from blood. The receptors come from a man in his late teens or twenties in good health. Each CDR3 is given with its conserved first and last residue. D genes are given only for firm matches. The size of a clone is reported for some rows only, either as once, few or many, or as a class for expanded clones.

j_call,v_call,d_call,clone_size,cdr3_aa,cdr3_nt
TRBJ1-3,TRBV7-9,-,-,CASSPIDLSGNTIYF,TGTGCCAGCAGCCCTATCGACCTCTCTGGAAACACCATATATTTT
TRBJ2-7,TRBV9,TRBD2,-,CASSVDGTRTYEQYF,TGTGCCAGCAGCGTAGACGGGACTAGAACCTACGAGCAGTACTTC
TRBJ2-1,TRBV4-2,TRBD2,-,CASSQEAGVHNEQFF,TGTGCCAGCAGCCAAGAGGCGGGGGTACACAATGAGCAGTTCTTC
TRBJ1-5,TRBV19,-,-,CASSALEYSNQPQHF,TGTGCCAGTAGTGCCTTAGAATATAGCAATCAGCCCCAGCATTTT
TRBJ2-2,TRBV11-3,-,-,CASSFRGANTGELFF,TGTGCCAGCAGCTTCAGGGGGGCGAACACCGGGGAGCTGTTTTTT
TRBJ1-1,TRBV14,-,few,CASSQAYTEAFF,TGTGCCAGCAGCCAAGCTTACACTGAAGCTTTCTTT
TRBJ1-2,TRBV7-9,TRBD1,-,CASSPHPGTGKVGYTF,TGTGCCAGCAGCCCGCATCCAGGGACAGGGAAGGTTGGCTACACCTTC
TRBJ1-3,TRBV2,-,few,CASSEGNTIYF,TGTGCCAGCAGTGAAGGGAACACCATATATTTT
TRBJ2-7,TRBV4-3,TRBD2,-,CASSQGLAGYEQYF,TGCGCCAGCAGCCAAGGACTAGCGGGCTACGAGCAGTACTTC
TRBJ2-7,TRBV2,-,-,CASSDTGSSF,TGTGCCAGCAGTGACACAGGTTCAAGCTTC
TRBJ2-7,TRBV9,TRBD1,once,CASSVGGTANEQYF,TGTGCCAGCAGCGTAGGAGGGACAGCCAACGAGCAGTACTTC
TRBJ2-1,TRBV19,TRBD1,-,CASSIEVVGTGSYNEQFF,TGTGCCAGTAGTATTGAGGTTGTCGGGACAGGGAGCTACAATGAGCAGTTCTTC
TRBJ2-5,TRBV2,-,-,CASAEDGMETQYF,TGTGCCAGCGCAGAAGACGGGATGGAGACCCAGTACTTC
TRBJ1-4,TRBV7-7,-,-,CASSRKQGSKGALFF,TGTGCTAGCAGCCGAAAGCAGGGGTCGAAGGGCGCCCTGTTTTTT
TRBJ1-1,TRBV2,-,-,CASSYRLNTEAFF,TGTGCCAGCTCATACAGGTTGAACACTGAAGCTTTCTTT
TRBJ2-5,TRBV6-5,TRBD2,-,CASSYSGGLQETQYF,TGTGCCAGCAGTTACTCGGGGGGACTACAAGAGACCCAGTACTTC
TRBJ2-7,TRBV4-1,-,-,CASSRLGYEYEQYF,TGCGCCAGCAGCCGACTGGGGTATGAATACGAGCAGTACTTC
TRBJ2-7,TRBV5-4,TRBD1,-,CASSLQGALTYEQYF,TGTGCCAGCAGCTTGCAGGGGGCGTTAACCTACGAGCAGTACTTC
TRBJ2-1,TRBV4-1,-,-,CASSNLRGSSYNEQFF,TGCGCCAGCAGCAACCTTCGGGGGAGCTCCTACAATGAGCAGTTCTTC
TRBJ1-4,TRBV13,-,-,CASSFSLRGEKLFF,TGTGCCAGCAGCTTTAGCCTACGAGGGGAAAAACTGTTTTTT
TRBJ2-1,TRBV5-4,-,-,CASSPSYVDEQFF,TGTGCCAGCAGCCCCTCCTATGTCGATGAGCAGTTCTTC
TRBJ2-1,TRBV5-1,-,-,CASSSEFSANEQFF,TGCGCCAGCAGCTCAGAATTTAGCGCCAATGAGCAGTTCTTC
TRBJ1-1,TRBV4-2,TRBD1,-,CASSQETGMNTEAFF,TGTGCCAGCAGCCAAGAGACAGGGATGAACACTGAAGCTTTCTTT
TRBJ1-5,TRBV23-1,-,-,CASSQSRKETNQPQHF,TGCGCCAGCAGTCAATCGAGGAAGGAAACCAATCAGCCCCAGCATTTT
TRBJ2-2,TRBV7-2,TRBD1,-,CASSFWTGGDGELFF,TGTGCCAGCAGCTTCTGGACAGGGGGCGACGGGGAGCTGTTTTTT
TRBJ2-5,TRBV7-9,-,-,CASATMAPQETQYF,TGTGCCAGCGCCACGATGGCTCCCCAAGAGACCCAGTACTTC
TRBJ1-2,TRBV30,TRBD1,few,CAWDRGYGYTF,TGTGCCTGGGACAGGGGGTATGGCTACACCTTC
TRBJ2-7,TRBV10-1,-,-,CASSASGEEYEQYF,TGCGCCAGCAGTGCCTCCGGGGAGGAGTACGAGCAGTACTTC
TRBJ2-7,TRBV6-1,TRBD1,-,CASTGGTGSAYEQYF,TGTGCCAGCACCGGGGGGACAGGGAGTGCCTACGAGCAGTACTTC
TRBJ2-3,TRBV10-3,-,-,CAISESQVTDTQYF,TGTGCCATCAGTGAATCCCAGGTAACAGATACGCAGTATTTT
TRBJ1-5,TRBV30,-,-,CAWSLEGNQPQHF,TGTGCCTGGAGTTTGGAGGGGAATCAGCCCCAGCATTTT
TRBJ1-1,TRBV6-5,-,-,CASSYEGRANTEAFF,TGTGCCAGCAGTTACGAAGGCAGGGCAAACACTGAAGCTTTCTTT
TRBJ2-7,TRBV28,-,-,CASSIRGVLSYEQYF,TGTGCCAGCAGCATTAGAGGGGTCCTCTCCTACGAGCAGTACTTC
TRBJ2-5,TRBV19,TRBD1,-,CASSPGTALKETQYF,TGTGCCAGTAGCCCCGGGACAGCACTTAAAGAGACCCAGTACTTC
TRBJ2-7,TRBV2,TRBD1,-,CASSEEEQGSSYEQYF,TGTGCCAGCAGTGAGGAGGAACAGGGGTCCTCCTACGAGCAGTACTTC
TRBJ1-1,TRBV4-1,-,few,CASSQAPGNTEAFF,TGCGCCAGCAGCCAAGCCCCAGGGAACACTGAAGCTTTCTTT
TRBJ2-1,TRBV7-6,-,once,CASSWDTYNEQFF,TGTGCCAGCAGCTGGGACACGTACAATGAGCAGTTCTTC
TRBJ1-1,TRBV7-9,TRBD1,-,CASSSPDRSNTEAFF,TGTGCCAGCAGCTCACCGGACAGGTCCAACACTGAAGCTTTCTTT
TRBJ2-7,TRBV5-1,-,-,CASSLEGDREQYF,TGCGCCAGCAGCTTGGAAGGAGATCGCGAGCAGTACTTC
TRBJ2-1,TRBV9,TRBD2,-,CASSIPGTSGGATNEQFF,TGTGCCAGCAGCATTCCCGGGACTAGCGGGGGGGCAACCAATGAGCAGTTCTTC
TRBJ2-3,TRBV10-3,TRBD2,-,CATKTSPSGYSDTQYF,TGTGCCACCAAAACCTCGCCTAGCGGGTACTCTGATACGCAGTATTTT
TRBJ2-3,TRBV19,-,-,CASSTPFVRGVTDTQYF,TGTGCCAGTAGTACCCCGTTTGTGCGGGGCGTCACAGATACGCAGTATTTT
TRBJ1-2,TRBV5-6,-,-,CASSLPGGYLGDTF,TGTGCCAGCAGCTTGCCGGGTGGCTACTTGGGGGACACCTTC
TRBJ2-3,TRBV30,-,-,CAWGLALSTDTQYF,TGTGCCTGGGGCTTAGCGTTGAGCACAGATACGCAGTATTTT
TRBJ1-4,TRBV11-2,-,-,CASSLGGRVSEKLFF,TGTGCCAGCAGCTTAGGGGGCAGGGTGAGTGAAAAACTGTTTTTT
TRBJ2-7,TRBV5-6,-,-,CASSLGVSYEQYF,TGTGCCAGCAGCTTAGGCGTCTCCTACGAGCAGTACTTC
TRBJ1-3,TRBV5-1,-,-,CASSLAGAGAAISGNTIYF,TGCGCCAGCAGCTTGGCCGGGGCAGGGGCCGCAATCTCTGGAAACACCATATATTTT
TRBJ2-1,TRBV2,-,-,CASSEGQLRVDEQFF,TGTGCCAGCAGTGAGGGCCAGCTAAGGGTTGATGAGCAGTTCTTC
TRBJ2-3,TRBV10-2,TRBD2,-,CASSEFRSLAGYTDTQYF,TGCGCCAGCAGTGAGTTCCGTAGTCTAGCGGGGTACACAGATACGCAGTATTTT
TRBJ2-1,TRBV28,-,-,CASSFWVNEQFF,TGTGCCAGCAGTTTTTGGGTAAATGAGCAGTTCTTC
TRBJ2-7,TRBV11-3,-,-,CASSRDGIPSEQYF,TGTGCCAGCAGCCGAGATGGGATCCCGAGCGAGCAGTACTTC
TRBJ2-1,TRBV5-6,TRBD1,-,CASSLGLAGGWNEQFF,TGTGCCAGCAGCTTGGGTTTGGCAGGGGGATGGAATGAGCAGTTCTTC
TRBJ1-3,TRBV5-1,-,-,CASSSGTEGNTIYF,TGCGCCAGCAGCTCTGGGACGGAAGGAAACACCATATATTTT
TRBJ1-6,TRBV9,-,-,CASSVESGPPENSPLHF,TGTGCCAGCAGCGTAGAGTCAGGGCCTCCGGAGAATTCACCCCTCCACTTT
TRBJ2-7,TRBV6-5,-,-,CASSPGHPYEQYF,TGTGCCAGCAGTCCCGGACACCCCTACGAGCAGTACTTC